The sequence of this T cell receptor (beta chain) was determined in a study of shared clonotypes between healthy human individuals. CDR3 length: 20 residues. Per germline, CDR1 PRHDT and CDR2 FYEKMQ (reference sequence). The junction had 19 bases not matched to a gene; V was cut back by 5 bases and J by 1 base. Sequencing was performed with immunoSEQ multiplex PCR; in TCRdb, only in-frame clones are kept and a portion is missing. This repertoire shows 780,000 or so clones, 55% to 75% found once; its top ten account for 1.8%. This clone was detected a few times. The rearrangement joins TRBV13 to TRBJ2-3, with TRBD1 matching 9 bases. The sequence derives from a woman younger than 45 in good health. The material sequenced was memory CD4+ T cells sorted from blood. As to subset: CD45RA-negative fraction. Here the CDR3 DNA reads TGTGCCAGCAGCCCGAGCCCGGGGACAGGGTGGCTCGCTCGCACAGATACGCAGTATTTT. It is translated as CASSPSPGTGWLARTDTQYF.